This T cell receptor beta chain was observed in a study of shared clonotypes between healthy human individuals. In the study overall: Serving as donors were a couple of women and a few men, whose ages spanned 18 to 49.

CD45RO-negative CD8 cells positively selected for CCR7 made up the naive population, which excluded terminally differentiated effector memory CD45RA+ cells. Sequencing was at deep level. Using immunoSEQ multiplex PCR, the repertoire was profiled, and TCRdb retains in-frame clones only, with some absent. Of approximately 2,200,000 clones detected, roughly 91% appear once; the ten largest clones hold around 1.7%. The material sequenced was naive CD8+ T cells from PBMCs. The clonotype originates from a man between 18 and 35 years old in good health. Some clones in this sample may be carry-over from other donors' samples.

The CDR3 is CASTQASWDSETQYF. In DNA, the CDR3 is TGTGCCAGCACGCAGGCTAGCTGGGATTCAGAGACCCAGTACTTC. This chain connects TRBV28 to TRBJ2-5, with D possibly being TRBD2 (5 bases). CDR3 length: 15 residues. Trimming took off 7 bases at V and 4 bases at J, with 19 bases between the two ends. The V gene's germline CDR1 is MDHEN and CDR2 SYDVKM.